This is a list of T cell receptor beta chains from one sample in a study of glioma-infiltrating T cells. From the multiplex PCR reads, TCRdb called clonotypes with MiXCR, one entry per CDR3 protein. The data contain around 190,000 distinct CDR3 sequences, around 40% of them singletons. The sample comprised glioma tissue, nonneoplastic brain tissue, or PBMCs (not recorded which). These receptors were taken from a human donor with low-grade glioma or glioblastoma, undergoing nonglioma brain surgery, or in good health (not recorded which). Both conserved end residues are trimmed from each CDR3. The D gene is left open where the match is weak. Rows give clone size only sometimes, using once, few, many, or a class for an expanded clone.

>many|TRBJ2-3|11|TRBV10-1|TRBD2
ASSGGLTDTQY
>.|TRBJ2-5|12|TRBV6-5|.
ARSYSQGRWTQY
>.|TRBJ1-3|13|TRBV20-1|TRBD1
SARGQGDSGKTIY
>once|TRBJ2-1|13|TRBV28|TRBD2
ASSPSGSIYNEHF
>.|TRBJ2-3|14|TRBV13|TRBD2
ASSPGLAGYTDTQY
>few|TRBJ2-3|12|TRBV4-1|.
ASSHNWGTDTQY
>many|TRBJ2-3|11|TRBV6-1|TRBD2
ASRVAGVDTQY
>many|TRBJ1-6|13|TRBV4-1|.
ASSQEEQGTSPLH
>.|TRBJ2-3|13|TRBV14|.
ASRQIRQETDTQY
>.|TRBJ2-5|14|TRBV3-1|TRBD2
ASSARTSGSFRTQY
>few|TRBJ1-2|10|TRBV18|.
ASSPPDYGYA
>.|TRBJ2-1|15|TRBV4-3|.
ASSQVQFQGTDNEQF
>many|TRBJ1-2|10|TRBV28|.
ASAGTNYGYT
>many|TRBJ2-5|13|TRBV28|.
ASSLLVASKETQY
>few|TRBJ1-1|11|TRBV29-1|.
SAKGTENTEAF
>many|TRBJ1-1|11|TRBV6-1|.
ASSGRGVTEAF